This entry concerns a single T cell receptor (beta chain). This clone has just a few counts. Its cognate antigen has yet to be identified. The record has no base qualities; no much larger clone is one base away. The CDR3 spans 11 residues, from the cysteine through the phenylalanine. The read is trimmed to its CDR3 DNA, 33 bases read in frame from base 1. V sheds 3 bases and J sheds 6 bases, leaving 8 bases between their ends. The germline V gene specifies SQVTM as CDR1 and ANQGSEA as CDR2. Donors were healthy HIV-negative adults with no recently reported acute infections or vaccinations. Every donor was a Caucasian adult residing in Nashville, Tennessee, USA. CD4+ T cells were enriched through magnetic negative selection, after which naive cells were positively selected on CD45RA and the remaining negative fraction served as the memory subset. Blood was obtained by leukapheresis, after which PBMCs were separated by Ficoll-Histopaque density gradient centrifugation and cryopreserved in liquid nitrogen vapor phase. Purity and quantity of every magnetically sorted T cell population were checked by analytical flow cytometry. Genomic DNA was isolated from each sorted fraction and quantified by UV absorbance on a Nanodrop 2000c.

This sample was included in a study of shared clonotypes between healthy human individuals (dated by TCRdb to 2018 to 2020). Turning to the overall study: A couple of women and a few men aged 18 to 49 years were included in the cohort. Different laboratories and diverse techniques were used to prepare libraries and sequence TCR repertoires, to increase sequencing depth and limit assay-specific biases. To estimate repertoire size and how much clonotypes are shared between individuals, the study performed deep sequencing of blood TCR repertoires from 4 to 6 healthy adults. Between about 0.85 and 9.5 billion PBMCs per donor were obtained by leukapheresis. Per donor, three plates each were used for CD4 naive and CD4 memory, two for CD8 naive, and one for CD8 memory. General study outcomes and caveats: Only blood was sampled, and tissue TCR repertoires likely differ from those in blood. The genetic and exposure-history diversity represented was limited by the small number of donors. Compared with non-shared clonotypes, clonotypes shared by all four sorted-subset donors had higher generation probabilities. Even with the large sequencing depth, rarefaction of the sorted-subset datasets indicated that sequencing was incomplete. Pairwise subsampling indicated that sequencing depth was expected to affect the degree of clonotype sharing among donors. Estimated clonotype richness was generally larger for naive than for memory subsets. Sharing across four donors was observed for approximately 4.6% of naive CD4, 3.5% of naive CD8, about 2.3% of memory CD4, and around 0.4% of memory CD8 clonotypes.

TCR CDR3 regions were amplified from genomic DNA by multiplex PCR using the deep immunoSEQ assay. Genomic DNA extracted from each cell subset was distributed evenly over all wells of several immunoSEQ 96-well plates, and each plate served as one replicate. For sorted subsets, each replicate PCR was loaded with approximately 200 ng genomic DNA, equivalent to 30,000 or so T cell genomes. Purified libraries were measured with a Qubit 3.0 fluorometer, size-checked on a Bioanalyzer 2100, and measured again with the KAPA Library Quantification kit. A separate single-read 150-cycle Illumina NextSeq 550 flow cell was used to sequence each immunoSEQ 96-well plate. In the authors' own workflow: Because the immunoSEQ output held only junctional sequences and lacked quality scores, the filtering could not match the filtering applied to full-length reads. Sequences were annotated with PyIR, a Python wrapper for IgBLAST v1.9, and V/J genes and CDR3 were assigned using IMGT germline references. Any read was removed if the V/J assignment was weak (E-value above 1e-6), the CDR3 was missing, or the read contained stop codons, out-of-frame junctions, or ambiguous translated residues. V3J clonotypes were defined as sequences sharing an identical inferred V gene, J gene, and CDR3 amino acid sequence. Percentage overlap between repertoires was computed as shared unique clonotypes divided by the size of the smaller repertoire. Repertoire richness was assessed with RTK rarefaction, the Chao1 estimator, and Recon v2.1 estimates of unobserved clonotypes. Generation probabilities were computed with OLGA for all TCRbeta clonotypes obtained by the gDNA method from several donors. The source is immuneACCESS, and TCRdb retained only in-frame sequences with V and J called. Part of the clones is not carried over; for the studies checked, unresolved V genes explain less than half of this, and the remainder is unexplained. V and J calls and clone size follow that table, whereas D and trimming were derived from the DNA. The sample table holds 2.3 million or so clones, of which more than 85% were seen once. The top ten constitute 0.3% to 0.4% of the sample.

The receptor was derived from a man between 18 and 29 years old in good health. Some clones in this sample may be carry-over from other donors' samples. Sequencing used naive CD4+ T cells from PBMCs. Explained via the paper, the cell subset or site label denotes: CD45RA+ positively selected. The chain couples TRBV29-1 to TRBJ1-2; no confident D gene assignment can be made. The DNA sequence is as follows: TGCAGCGTTGATCACACCGATGGCTACACCTTC. It is translated as CSVDHTDGYTF.